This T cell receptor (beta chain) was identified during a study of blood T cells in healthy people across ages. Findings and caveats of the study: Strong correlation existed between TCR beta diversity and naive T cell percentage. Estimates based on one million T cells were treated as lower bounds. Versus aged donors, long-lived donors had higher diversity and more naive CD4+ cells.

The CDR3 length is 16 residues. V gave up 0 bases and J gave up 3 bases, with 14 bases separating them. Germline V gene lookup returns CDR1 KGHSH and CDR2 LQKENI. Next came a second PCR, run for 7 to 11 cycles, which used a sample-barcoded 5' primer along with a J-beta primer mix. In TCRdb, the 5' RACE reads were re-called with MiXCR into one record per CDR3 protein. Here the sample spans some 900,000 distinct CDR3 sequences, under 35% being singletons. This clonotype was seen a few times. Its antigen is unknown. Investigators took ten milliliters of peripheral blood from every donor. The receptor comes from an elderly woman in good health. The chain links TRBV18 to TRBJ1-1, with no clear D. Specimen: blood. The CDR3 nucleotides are TGTGCCAGCTCACCACCCCGGGTAGTCAAGTACACTGAAGCTTTCTTT. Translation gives CASSPPRVVKYTEAFF.